Described below is a single T cell receptor (beta chain) sequence and its context. This CDR3 is built from 12 residues. V shed 4 bases and J 3 bases; nucleotides not matched to a gene: 1. Germline lookup yields CDR1 GTSNPN and CDR2 SVGIG (reference sequence). The sample belongs to a study of T cell changes during pregnancy in multiple sclerosis. Using immunoSEQ multiplex PCR, the repertoire was profiled, and TCRdb retains in-frame clones only, with some absent. The sample includes about 36,000 clones, 80% to 95% of them seen just once. The TCR comes from a female donor in good health, enrolled as a control in a pregnancy study. The chain has TRBV30 and TRBJ1-2, with 8 bases identical to TRBD1. The sequences come from CD4+ T cells from peripheral blood mononuclear cells, collected in the third trimester of pregnancy. The CDR3: CAWKGQDYGYTF. CDR3 bases: TGTGCCTGGAAGGGACAGGACTATGGCTACACCTTC.